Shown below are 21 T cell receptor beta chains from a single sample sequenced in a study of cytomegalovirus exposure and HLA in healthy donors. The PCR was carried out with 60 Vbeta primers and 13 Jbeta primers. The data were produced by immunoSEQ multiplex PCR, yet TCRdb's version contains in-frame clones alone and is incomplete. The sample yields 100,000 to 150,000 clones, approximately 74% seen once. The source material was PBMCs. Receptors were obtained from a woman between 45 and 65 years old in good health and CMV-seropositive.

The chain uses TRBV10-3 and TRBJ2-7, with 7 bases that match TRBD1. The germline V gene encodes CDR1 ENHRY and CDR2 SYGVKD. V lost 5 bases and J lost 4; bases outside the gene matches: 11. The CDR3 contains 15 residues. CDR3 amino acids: CAISTDTGARYEQYF. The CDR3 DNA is TGTGCCATCAGTACCGACACAGGGGCTCGGTACGAGCAGTACTTC.

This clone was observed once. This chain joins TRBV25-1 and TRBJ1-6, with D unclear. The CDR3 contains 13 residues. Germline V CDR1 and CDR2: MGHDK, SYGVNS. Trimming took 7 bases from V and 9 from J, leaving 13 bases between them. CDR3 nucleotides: TGTGCCAGCACGAGTCAAGCGGGTTCACCCCTCCACTTT. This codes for CASTSQAGSPLHF.

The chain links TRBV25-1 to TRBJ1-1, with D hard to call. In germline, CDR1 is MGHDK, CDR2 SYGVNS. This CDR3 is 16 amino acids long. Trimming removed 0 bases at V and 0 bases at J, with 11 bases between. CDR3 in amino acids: CASSEYDFSMNTEAFF. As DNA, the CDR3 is TGTGCCAGCAGTGAATATGACTTCTCCATGAACACTGAAGCTTTCTTT. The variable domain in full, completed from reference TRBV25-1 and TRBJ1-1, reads EADIYQTPRYLVIGTGKKITLECSQTMGHDKMYWYQQDPGMELHLIHYSYGVNSTEKGDLSSESTVSRIRTEHFPLTLESARPSHTSQYLCASSEYDFSMNTEAFFGQGTRLTVV.

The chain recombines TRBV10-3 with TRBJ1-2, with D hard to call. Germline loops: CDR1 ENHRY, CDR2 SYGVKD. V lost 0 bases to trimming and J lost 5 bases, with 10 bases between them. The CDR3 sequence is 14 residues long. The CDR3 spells CAISESRADYGYTF. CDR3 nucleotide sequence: TGTGCCATCAGTGAGTCGCGGGCAGATTATGGCTACACCTTC.

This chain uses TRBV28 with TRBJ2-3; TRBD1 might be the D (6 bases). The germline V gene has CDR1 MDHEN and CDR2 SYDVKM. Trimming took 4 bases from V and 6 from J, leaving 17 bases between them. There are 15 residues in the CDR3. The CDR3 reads CASSSPKDRPDTQYF. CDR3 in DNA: TGTGCCAGCAGTTCACCAAAAGACAGGCCGGATACGCAGTATTTT.

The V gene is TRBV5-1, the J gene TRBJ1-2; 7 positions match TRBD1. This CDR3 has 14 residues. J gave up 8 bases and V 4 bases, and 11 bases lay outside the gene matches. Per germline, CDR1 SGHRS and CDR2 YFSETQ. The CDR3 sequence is CASSLGQGVSGYTF. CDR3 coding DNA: TGCGCCAGCAGCCTCGGGCAGGGGGTATCGGGCTACACCTTC.

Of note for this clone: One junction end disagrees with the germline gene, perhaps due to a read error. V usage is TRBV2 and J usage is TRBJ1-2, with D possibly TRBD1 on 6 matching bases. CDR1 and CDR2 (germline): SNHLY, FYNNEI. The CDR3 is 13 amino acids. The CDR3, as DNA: TGTGCCAGCAGAGAACAGGGCGTAGATGGCTGCACCTTC. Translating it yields CASREQGVDGCTF.

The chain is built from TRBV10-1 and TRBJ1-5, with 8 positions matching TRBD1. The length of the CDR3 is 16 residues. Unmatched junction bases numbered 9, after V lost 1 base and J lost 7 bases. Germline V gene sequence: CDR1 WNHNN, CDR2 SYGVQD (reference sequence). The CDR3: CASSEYGQGENQPQHF. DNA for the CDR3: TGCGCCAGCAGTGAGTACGGACAGGGTGAGAACCAGCCCCAGCATTTT.

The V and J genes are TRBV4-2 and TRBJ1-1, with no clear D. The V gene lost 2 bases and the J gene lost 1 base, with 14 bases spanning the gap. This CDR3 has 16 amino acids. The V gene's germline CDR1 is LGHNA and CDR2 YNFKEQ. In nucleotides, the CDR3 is TGTGCCAGCAGCCAAAGCTCGCGAGGGAAGAACACTGAAGCTTTCTTT. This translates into CASSQSSRGKNTEAFF.

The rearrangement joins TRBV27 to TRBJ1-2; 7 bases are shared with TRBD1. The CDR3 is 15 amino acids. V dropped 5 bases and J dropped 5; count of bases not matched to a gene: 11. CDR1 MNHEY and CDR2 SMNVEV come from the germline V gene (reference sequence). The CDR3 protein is CASSIPTGLLYGYTF. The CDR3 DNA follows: TGTGCCAGCAGTATACCGACAGGGCTGTTGTATGGCTACACCTTC.

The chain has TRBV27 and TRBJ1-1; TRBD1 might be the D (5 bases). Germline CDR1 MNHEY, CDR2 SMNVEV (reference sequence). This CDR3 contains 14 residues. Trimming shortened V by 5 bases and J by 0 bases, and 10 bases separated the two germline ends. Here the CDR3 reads CASSRYRLNTEAFF. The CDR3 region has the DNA TGTGCCAGCAGTAGGTACAGGTTGAACACTGAAGCTTTCTTT.

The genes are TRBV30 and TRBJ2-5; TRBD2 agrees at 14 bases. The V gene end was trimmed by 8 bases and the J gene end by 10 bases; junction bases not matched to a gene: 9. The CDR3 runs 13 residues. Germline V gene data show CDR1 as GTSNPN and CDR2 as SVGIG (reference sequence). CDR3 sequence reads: CAGKTSGGVVQYF. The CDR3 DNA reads TGTGCCGGCAAGACTAGCGGGGGGGTGGTCCAGTACTTC.

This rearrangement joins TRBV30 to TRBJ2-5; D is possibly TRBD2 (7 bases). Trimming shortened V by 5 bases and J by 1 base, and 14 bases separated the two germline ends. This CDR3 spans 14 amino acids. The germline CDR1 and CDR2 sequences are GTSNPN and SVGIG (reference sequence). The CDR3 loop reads CAWVDGGPQETQYF. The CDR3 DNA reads TGTGCCTGGGTGGACGGGGGGCCCCAAGAGACCCAGTACTTC.

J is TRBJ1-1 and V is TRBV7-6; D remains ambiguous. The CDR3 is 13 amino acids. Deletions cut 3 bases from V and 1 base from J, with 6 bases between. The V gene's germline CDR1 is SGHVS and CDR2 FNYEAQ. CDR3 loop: CASSLQQNTEAFF. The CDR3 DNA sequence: TGTGCCAGCAGCTTGCAACAGAACACTGAAGCTTTCTTT.

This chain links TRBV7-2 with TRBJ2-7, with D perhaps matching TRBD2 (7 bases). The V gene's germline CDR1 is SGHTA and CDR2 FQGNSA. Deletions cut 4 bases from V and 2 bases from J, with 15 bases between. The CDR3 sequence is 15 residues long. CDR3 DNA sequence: TGTGCCAGCAGCTCCGGGTGGGGGGGCCCCTACGAGCAGTACTTC. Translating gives CASSSGWGGPYEQYF.

CDR3 nucleotides: TGTGCCAGCAGCGAGGCGGACACAGATACGCAGTATTTT. It codes for CASSEADTDTQYF. The chain is built from TRBV9 and TRBJ2-3; no firm D call. The CDR3 consists of 13 residues. Germline assignment: CDR1 SGDLS and CDR2 YYNGEE. V lost 3 bases, J lost 2 bases, and 7 bases lay in between. Full variable domain (outside the CDR3, taken from reference TRBV9 and TRBJ2-3): DSGVTQTPKHLITATGQRVTLRCSPRSGDLSVYWYQQSLDQGLQFLIQYYNGEERAKGNILERFSAQQFPDLHSELNLSSLELGDSALYFCASSEADTDTQYFGPGTRLTVL.

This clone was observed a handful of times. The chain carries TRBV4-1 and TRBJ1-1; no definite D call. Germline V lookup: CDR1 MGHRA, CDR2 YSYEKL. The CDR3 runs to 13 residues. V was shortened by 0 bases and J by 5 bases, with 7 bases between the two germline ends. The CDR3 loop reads CASSQDKRTEAFF. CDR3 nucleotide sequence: TGCGCCAGCAGCCAAGACAAGAGGACTGAAGCTTTCTTT.

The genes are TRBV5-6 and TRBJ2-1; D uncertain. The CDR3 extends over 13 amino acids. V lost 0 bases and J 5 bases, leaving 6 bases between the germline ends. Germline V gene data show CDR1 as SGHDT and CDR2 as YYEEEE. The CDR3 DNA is TGTGCCAGCAGCTTGGCCGGTCACAATGAGCAGTTCTTC. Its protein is CASSLAGHNEQFF.

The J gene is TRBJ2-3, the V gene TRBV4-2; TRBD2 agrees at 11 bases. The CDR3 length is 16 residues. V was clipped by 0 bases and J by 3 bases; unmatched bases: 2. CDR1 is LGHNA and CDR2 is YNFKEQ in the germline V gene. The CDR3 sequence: CASSQDLAGGTDTQYF. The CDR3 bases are TGTGCCAGCAGCCAAGATTTAGCGGGGGGGACAGATACGCAGTATTTT.

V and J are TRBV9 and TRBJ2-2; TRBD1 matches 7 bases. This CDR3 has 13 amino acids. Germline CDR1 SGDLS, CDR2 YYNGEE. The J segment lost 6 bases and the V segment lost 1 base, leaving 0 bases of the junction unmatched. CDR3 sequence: CASSVQGAGELFF. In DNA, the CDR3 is TGTGCCAGCAGCGTACAGGGGGCCGGGGAGCTGTTTTTT. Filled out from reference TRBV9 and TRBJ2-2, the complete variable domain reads DSGVTQTPKHLITATGQRVTLRCSPRSGDLSVYWYQQSLDQGLQFLIQYYNGEERAKGNILERFSAQQFPDLHSELNLSSLELGDSALYFCASSVQGAGELFFGEGSRLTVL.

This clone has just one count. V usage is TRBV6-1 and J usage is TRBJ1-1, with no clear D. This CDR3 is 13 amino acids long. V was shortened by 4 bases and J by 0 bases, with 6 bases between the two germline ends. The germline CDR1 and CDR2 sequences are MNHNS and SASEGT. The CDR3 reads CASSVQMNTEAFF. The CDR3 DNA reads TGTGCCAGCAGTGTACAGATGAACACTGAAGCTTTCTTT.